These 12 T cell receptor beta chains share one sample of origin, sequenced in a study of identical twins. One entry per CDR3 protein, called by TCRdb with MiXCR from the 5' RACE reads. This table holds under 350,000 distinct CDR3 sequences, roughly 9.7% found once. The same sample was also studied in work on yellow fever vaccine responses in identical twins.

The sequencing sample was made of CD8+ T cells sorted from blood. The receptor source for this set is a woman aged 18-29 years in good health.

The V gene is TRBV4-3, the J gene TRBJ2-1; 8 nucleotides align to TRBD2. CDR3 length equals 16 residues. The ends lost 0 bases at V and 3 bases at J; junction bases unmatched: 4. Per the germline V gene, CDR1 is LGHNA and CDR2 is YSLEER. The CDR3 sequence is CASSQDSLAGYNEQFF. CDR3 in DNA: TGCGCCAGCAGCCAAGATTCCCTAGCGGGCTACAATGAGCAGTTCTTC.

Ten or more counts support this clonotype. The chain combines TRBV4-1 with TRBJ1-6; D uncertain. Trimming pared 0 bases from V and 2 bases from J, leaving 5 bases between. The CDR3 runs to 15 residues. Germline values: CDR1 MGHRA, CDR2 YSYEKL. The CDR3 protein is CASSQETAYNSPLHF. The CDR3 DNA follows: TGCGCCAGCAGCCAAGAAACAGCCTATAATTCACCCCTCCACTTT.

The table lists this clonotype with many counts. This chain joins TRBV7-6 and TRBJ2-3; D is possibly TRBD1 (8 bases). Between the trimmed V and J ends, which lost 4 bases and 4 bases, there was a span of 12 bases. Germline values: CDR1 SGHVS, CDR2 FNYEAQ. The CDR3 is 14 amino acids. The CDR3 nucleotides read TGTGCCAGCAGCTCAACAGGGGGGGCAGATACGCAGTATTTT. It translates to CASSSTGGADTQYF.

This clonotype has only a few counts. In nucleotides, the CDR3 is TGTGCCAGCAGCTTAGGGGGGAGAGGTAGCACAGATACGCAGTATTTT. Protein: CASSLGGRGSTDTQYF. The J gene is TRBJ2-3, the V gene TRBV7-2, with D perhaps TRBD1 or TRBD2 (5 bases each). This CDR3 has 16 amino acids. CDR1 SGHTA and CDR2 FQGNSA come from the germline V gene. V shed 1 base and J shed 0 bases, with 11 bases lying between them.

This chain connects TRBV11-2 to TRBJ2-1; 12 bases are shared with TRBD2. V lost 0 bases, J lost 5 bases, and 8 bases stayed unmatched. CDR3 length equals 18 residues. Germline V gene data show CDR1 as SGHAT and CDR2 as FQNNGV. DNA of the CDR3: TGTGCCAGCAGCTTAGACAGCGGACTAGCGGGGCTTAACAATGAGCAGTTCTTC. It yields the protein CASSLDSGLAGLNNEQFF.

This clonotype was seen repeatedly, ten times or more. The chain has TRBV6-2 or TRBV6-3 and TRBJ2-1; D not resolved. This CDR3 spans 13 amino acids. Between the trimmed V and J ends, which lost 2 bases and 4 bases, there was a span of 6 bases. Germline CDR1 MNHEY, CDR2 SVGEGT. CDR3 bases: TGTGCCAGCAGTTACGCCCCATACAATGAGCAGTTCTTC. This gives the protein CASSYAPYNEQFF.

This clonotype was counted at least ten times. The chain's CDR3 is CAIIRGAYNEQFF. The CDR3 nucleotides are TGTGCCATCATTCGGGGGGCTTACAATGAGCAGTTCTTC. The V call is TRBV12-3 or TRBV12-4, the J call TRBJ2-1; D might be TRBD2 (7 bases). V was trimmed by 10 bases and J by 4 bases, leaving 14 bases between them. The CDR3 length is 13 residues.

This clonotype turned up a few times. As DNA, the CDR3 is TGTGCCAGCAGTTTACCCGGGTTCAACGAGCAGTACTTC. Residues: CASSLPGFNEQYF. V and J are TRBV27 and TRBJ2-7; no clear D. Germline V gene sequence: CDR1 MNHEY, CDR2 SMNVEV (reference sequence). Between the trimmed V and J ends, which lost 2 bases and 5 bases, there was a span of 10 bases. The CDR3 spans 13 residues.

This clonotype was seen ten or more times. The chain carries TRBV7-8 and TRBJ2-7; D call uncertain. Deletions cut 3 bases from V and 2 bases from J, with 20 bases between. CDR1 is SGHVS and CDR2 is FQNEAQ in the germline V gene. The CDR3 spans 17 residues. The CDR3, as DNA: TGTGCCAGCAGCTTGAGCTATCTCCCACTCCAAACCTACGAGCAGTACTTC. This translates into CASSLSYLPLQTYEQYF. The full variable domain, with the rest looked up from reference TRBV7-8 and TRBJ2-7, is GAGVSQSPRYKVAKRGQDVALRCDPISGHVSLFWYQQALGQGPEFLTYFQNEAQLDKSGLPSDRFFAERPEGSVSTLKIQRTQQEDSAVYLCASSLSYLPLQTYEQYFGPGTRLTVT.

The sample holds many counts of this clonotype. This chain links TRBV4-3 with TRBJ2-1; TRBD2 matches at 13 bases. Germline V gene lookup returns CDR1 LGHNA and CDR2 YSLEER. CDR3 length: 14 residues. V was clipped by 4 bases and J by 10 bases; unmatched bases: 4. DNA of the CDR3: TGCGCCAGCAGCCGCATACTAGCGGGAGGGGAGCAGTTCTTC. Protein product: CASSRILAGGEQFF.

This clonotype was observed at least ten times. CDR3 in amino acids: CATSDTSGSTDTQYF. CDR3 nucleotide sequence: TGTGCCACCAGTGATACTAGCGGTTCCACAGATACGCAGTATTTT. V is TRBV24-1 and J is TRBJ2-3; 8 bases line up with TRBD2. This CDR3 has 15 amino acids. With 3 bases clipped from V and 2 bases from J, the junction kept 3 bases outside the gene matches. Germline CDR1 is KGHDR and CDR2 is SFDVKD.

This clonotype was picked up many times. The chain links TRBV4-3 to TRBJ2-7; D not certain. The germline V gene has CDR1 LGHNA and CDR2 YSLEER. V lost 0 bases and J 0 bases, leaving 9 bases between the germline ends. The CDR3 totals 15 residues. The CDR3 nucleotides read TGCGCCAGCAGCCAAGATAACGACCTCTCCTACGAGCAGTACTTC. It translates to CASSQDNDLSYEQYF.